The present T cell receptor beta chain was sequenced within a study of early T cells in non-severe SARS-CoV-2 infection. This clonotype has a handful of counts. Attachment of unique molecular identifiers was made to individual cDNA molecules. TCRdb ran MiXCR on the 5' RACE reads and lists one entry per CDR3 protein. The data hold tens of thousands of distinct CDR3 sequences, with nearly 10% observed a single time. CDR1 and CDR2 (germline): SGHTA, FQGNSA. V was shortened by 3 bases and J by 5 bases, with 9 bases between the two germline ends. The CDR3 contains 13 residues. The receptor was derived from an adult who was a healthcare worker with PCR-confirmed SARS-CoV-2 infection or an uninfected control (not recorded which). Source material: whole blood. The chain is built from TRBV7-2 and TRBJ2-3; TRBD1 might be the D (6 bases). The CDR3 DNA is TGTGCCAGCAGCTTCAGGGGTAGAGATACGCAGTATTTT. Its protein is CASSFRGRDTQYF.